What follows describes a single T cell receptor (beta chain). The CDR3 sequence is 16 residues long. Looked up from germline, CDR1 is DFQATT and CDR2 is SNEGSKA (reference sequence). V shed 3 bases, J shed 4 bases, and the junction held 13 bases outside the gene matches. These data originate in a study of blood T cell repertoires in COVID-19. On the study more broadly: Acute-phase and convalescent COVID-19 samples originated in the United States, Italy and Spain. PBMCs, B-cell-depleted T cells, or T cells were the source of the cDNA or gDNA that made up the material.

Original data processing: Reference gene primer amplification yielded estimated nucleated cell counts. Profiled with immunoSEQ multiplex PCR; TCRdb holds only in-frame clones, not every one. V, J and clone size reflect that table, while D and trimming were determined from the DNA. The table includes around 310,000 clones, 75% to 90% detected once. This sequence joins TRBV20-1 and TRBJ2-3; the match to TRBD2 covers 7 bases. The sample comprised peripheral blood. This clonotype was sampled from a woman aged 60 to 75 with acute or convalescent COVID-19. The CDR3 coding sequence is TGCAGTGCTAGTGGCCAGGAGGCGGGGAGGGCAGATACGCAGTATTTT. Translated: CSASGQEAGRADTQYF.